Presented here are 5 T cell receptor beta chains from one specimen sequenced in a study of cytomegalovirus exposure and HLA in healthy donors. A multiplex PCR was run with 60 Vbeta primers and 13 Jbeta primers. Produced via immunoSEQ multiplex PCR; TCRdb's table is partial and in-frame only. The table includes 70,000 to 95,000 clones, around 76% detected once. The specimen sequenced was PBMCs. The source of these receptors is a man in his thirties or forties in good health and CMV-seropositive.

The rearrangement joins TRBV18 to TRBJ1-2; D is ambiguous. The V end lost 2 bases, the J end lost 4 bases, and 11 bases lay between the germline ends. Germline-derived CDR1 and CDR2 are KGHSH and LQKENI. The CDR3 totals 14 residues. CDR3 bases: TGTGCCAGCTCACCAGACACAGCTGGCTATGGCTACACCTTC. It translates to CASSPDTAGYGYTF.

This clone was counted only a few times. V and J are TRBV19 and TRBJ1-5, with D possibly being TRBD1 (5 bases). The germline V gene encodes CDR1 LNHDA and CDR2 SQIVND (reference sequence). V gave up 10 bases and J gave up 1 base, with 17 bases separating them. This CDR3 spans 15 amino acids. In nucleotides, the CDR3 is TGTGCCACCCGCTGGGCAGGGTCGAGCAATCAGCCCCAGCATTTT. It specifies CATRWAGSSNQPQHF.

V usage is TRBV18 and J usage is TRBJ1-1; TRBD1 matches at 9 bases. J lost 6 bases, V lost 3 bases, and 2 bases had no gene match. Germline assignment: CDR1 KGHSH and CDR2 LQKENI. The CDR3 sequence is 13 residues long. For the CDR3, the DNA is TGTGCCAGCTCACCGGACAGGGGATCTGAAGCTTTCTTT. Protein sequence: CASSPDRGSEAFF.

V is TRBV9 and J is TRBJ2-1, with TRBD2 identical over 7 bases. The CDR3 is made up of 15 amino acids. Germline loops: CDR1 SGDLS, CDR2 YYNGEE. V lost 2 bases to trimming and J lost 0 bases; unmatched junction nucleotides: 2. The CDR3 spells CASSVSGDSYNEQFF. The CDR3 DNA sequence: TGTGCCAGCAGCGTGAGCGGGGACTCCTACAATGAGCAGTTCTTC. Full variable domain (rest looked up from reference TRBV9 and TRBJ2-1): DSGVTQTPKHLITATGQRVTLRCSPRSGDLSVYWYQQSLDQGLQFLIQYYNGEERAKGNILERFSAQQFPDLHSELNLSSLELGDSALYFCASSVSGDSYNEQFFGPGTRLTVL.

J is TRBJ1-5 and V is TRBV19; TRBD1 agrees at 9 bases. The V gene end was trimmed by 5 bases and the J gene end by 1 base; junction bases not matched to a gene: 6. This CDR3 spans 16 amino acids. Germline CDR1 reads LNHDA; CDR2 reads SQIVND (reference sequence). DNA of the CDR3: TGTGCCAGTAGTTTGGGACAGGGACGGAGCAATCAGCCCCAGCATTTT. Translated: CASSLGQGRSNQPQHF.